This T cell receptor (beta chain) was documented in a study of blood T cell repertoires in COVID-19 (dated by TCRdb to about 2020). Some background on the complete study: Recovered participants in ImmuneRACE Cohort 3 were defined as having two consecutive negative NP/OP PCR tests, clearance from a healthcare professional, or resolution of symptoms. Samples covering the acute and convalescent phases of COVID-19 were provided by collaborators in the United States, Italy and Spain. The material from the prospective study consisted of cDNA or gDNA derived from T cells, B-cell-depleted T cells, or PBMCs. Subjects who had been exposed to COVID-19, were actively infected with it, or had recovered from it provided the deeply sampled blood TCRbeta repertoires that made up the dataset. The repertoires were released in a freely available public database meant as a resource for research on the immune response to SARS-CoV-2. The samples were drawn from the first 160 participants of the ongoing ImmuneRACE study and from over a thousand subjects provided by 6 global collaborators. A de-identified subject ID, COVID-19 status, age in years and sex were almost always included in the sample metadata. HLA class I and class II types, where available, came from metadata supplied by the sample provider rather than from assay-based typing.

TCRbeta CDR3 regions were amplified from genomic DNA using the immunoSEQ Assay, a bias-controlled multiplex PCR. The study's processing was this. Within the assay, amplification of reference gene primers was used to estimate how many nucleated cells each sample contained. To quantify the absolute abundance of each unique TCRbeta CDR3 rearrangement, sequence reads were collapsed and filtered. For each sample, productive Simpson clonality was calculated as the square root of Simpson's diversity index over productive rearrangements. TCRdb limited this immuneACCESS table to in-frame rearrangements with V and J called. A share of clones is missing; checked studies link under half to unresolved V genes, and the rest is unexplained. The DNA gave D and trimming, while V, J and clone size come from that table. The sample table lists 300,000 to 450,000 clones, 70% to 90% of them with a count of one. Of the sample, 1.9% falls within the top ten clones.

The CDR3 runs 13 amino acids, cysteine and phenylalanine included. Here the CDR3 DNA is all that survives: 39 bases in frame from base 1. The germline V gene (reference sequence) provides CDR1 LGHDT and CDR2 YNNKEL. At the junction V is shortened by 1 base and J by 8 bases, with 11 bases in between. What the work shows at the level of the full study, not this receptor alone: Clinical and demographic metadata were provided uncurated, with the amount varying by source and participant.

In the prospective study, participants were about 18 to 100 years old, resided in about two dozen geographic areas of the United States, and were enrolled through a virtual design. To assign participants to cohorts, the prospective study relied on clinical history that participants themselves reported in a screening survey and a study questionnaire. In the prospective study, mobile phlebotomists collected whole blood, serum and a nasopharyngeal or oropharyngeal swab from each participant. Participants in the prospective study had the option to provide additional blood draws and questionnaires over an approximately 2-month period. Before DNA extraction, blood samples from the prospective study were shipped at room temperature or frozen. Concerning this clone: Its cognate antigen has yet to be identified. No base-level quality is on record; no much larger clone is a single base apart.

The source of this sequence is a man aged 35 to 55 in a cohort exposed to, infected with or recovered from COVID-19 (not recorded which). The sequencing input was PBMCs or T cells enriched from blood (not recorded which). The V and J genes are TRBV3-1 (or the pseudogene TRBV3-2) and TRBJ1-2; the D gene is unclear. The base sequence is TGTGCCAGCAGCCAAGTGCCCCCCCAGGGCTACACCTTC. This translates into CASSQVPPQGYTF.